This is a list of T cell receptor beta chains from one sample in a study of T-cell reconstitution after alpha-beta-depleted transplantation in children. TCRdb redid the calling of the PCR reads with MiXCR, one entry per CDR3 protein. The table shows under 150,000 distinct CDR3 sequences, with roughly 10% occurring only once. The source material was PBMCs, mostly from graft donor cells, sampled 180 days after TCRalphabeta/CD19-depleted stem cell transplant. The receptor set was obtained from a girl less than two years old who had a stem cell transplant for combined immunodeficiency, so the T cells may come from the graft donor. Each CDR3 is given with its conserved first and last residue. Fields, in order: J gene, clone size, V gene, D gene, CDR3 DNA, CDR3 protein. The D gene is left open where the match is weak. Some rows mark clone size as missing; the rest say once, few, many or name a class of expanded clone.

>TRBJ2-1|-|TRBV6-2/TRBV6-3|TRBD1
TGTGCCAGCAGTATACAGGGGGCCTCCTACAATGAGCAGTTCTTC
CASSIQGASYNEQFF
>TRBJ2-1|many|TRBV7-6|-
TGTGCCAGCAGCTTAGCCGGGGATAGGAATGAGCAGTTCTTC
CASSLAGDRNEQFF
>TRBJ2-3|few|TRBV7-2|-
TGTGCCAGCAGCCGCGGACGGAGATCCAGCACAGATACGCAGTATTTT
CASSRGRRSSTDTQYF
>TRBJ2-3|few|TRBV6-1|TRBD1
TGTGCCAGCGGGCAACAGGGGACCACAGATACGCAGTATTTT
CASGQQGTTDTQYF
>TRBJ2-1|many|TRBV7-8|TRBD2
TGTGCCAGCAGCTTAGCTGGACTAGCGGGAGGAAATGAGCAGTTCTTC
CASSLAGLAGGNEQFF
>TRBJ1-6|few|TRBV7-2|-
TGTGCCAGCAGCCCGATGGGGGGAGAGACCCTCCACTTT
CASSPMGGETLHF
>TRBJ2-1|many|TRBV7-8|TRBD2
TGTGCCAGCAGCTTAGCCCTTTGGACTAGCGGCAATGAGCAGTTCTTC
CASSLALWTSGNEQFF
>TRBJ2-7|-|TRBV20-1|-
TGCAGTGCTAGAGAATCGTCGGGAGTGGGCTCCTACGAGCAGTACTTC
CSARESSGVGSYEQYF
>TRBJ2-7|once|TRBV5-6|-
TGTGCCAGCAGCTTGCATCCCGCAGGGGCCTACGAGCAGTACTTC
CASSLHPAGAYEQYF
>TRBJ2-7|few|TRBV7-2|-
TGTGCCAGCAGCCCAAGGGGCGGCGAGCAGTACTTC
CASSPRGGEQYF
>TRBJ2-2|-|TRBV2|TRBD1
TGTGCCAGCAGTGACCCCAGGGGGCGAACCGGGGAGCTGTTTTTT
CASSDPRGRTGELFF
>TRBJ1-5|few|TRBV4-3|-
TGCGCCAGCAGCTGGGACATCTATCAGCCCCAGCATTTT
CASSWDIYQPQHF
>TRBJ2-4|many|TRBV20-1|-
TGCAGTGCTAGGGCGATGGACAGAACCAAAAACATTCAGTACTTC
CSARAMDRTKNIQYF
>TRBJ1-2|-|TRBV20-1|-
TGCAGTGGATCCCCTTTCAGTTACAATGGCTACACCTTC
CSGSPFSYNGYTF
>TRBJ2-7|few|TRBV10-3|-
TGTGCCATCAGTGGAGAATACGAGCAGTACTTC
CAISGEYEQYF
>TRBJ2-7|few|TRBV6-2/TRBV6-3|-
TGTGCCAGCAGCCCTCGGGCAGTTTTCTCCTACGAGCAGTACTTC
CASSPRAVFSYEQYF
>TRBJ1-6|few|TRBV5-6|-
TGTGCCAGCAGTTATAACAGGGATTCACCCCTCCACTTT
CASSYNRDSPLHF
>TRBJ1-5|-|TRBV20-1|-
TGCAGTGCTAGAGATTCCGCCGGGGTAGGTAGCAATCAGCCCCAGCATTTT
CSARDSAGVGSNQPQHF
>TRBJ2-4|-|TRBV7-2|-
TGTGCCAGCAGCCCTAGTGGGACATGGATCCTTCAGTACTTC
CASSPSGTWILQYF
>TRBJ2-7|-|TRBV5-1|TRBD2
TGCGCCAGCAGCTGGACTAGCGGCCTTTACGAGCAGTACTTC
CASSWTSGLYEQYF
>TRBJ2-2|-|TRBV27|-
TGTGCCAGCAGTTTGTGGTATAGCGGAAACACCGGGGAGCTGTTTTTT
CASSLWYSGNTGELFF
>TRBJ2-1|many|TRBV25-1|-
TGTGCCAGTTCTCCGGACTTCTACAATGAGCAGTTCTTC
CASSPDFYNEQFF
>TRBJ2-5|few|TRBV5-1|TRBD2
TGCGCCAGCAGCTTCCGACTAGCGGCTACCCAAGAGACCCAGTACTTC
CASSFRLAATQETQYF
>TRBJ2-7|-|TRBV20-1|-
TGCAGTGCTAGCACCCCTCGGGGAGATTGGGAGCAGTACTTC
CSASTPRGDWEQYF
>TRBJ2-7|few|TRBV20-1|-
TGCAGTGCTGAACAGGGAAGGTACGAGCAGTACTTC
CSAEQGRYEQYF
>TRBJ2-1|many|TRBV7-8|TRBD1
TGTGCCAGCAGCTCAAGACAGGGGACCTCCTACAATGAGCAGTTCTTC
CASSSRQGTSYNEQFF
>TRBJ2-3|-|TRBV7-2|-
TGTGCCAGCAGCGGATCCGGATGGACGGCAGATACGCAGTATTTT
CASSGSGWTADTQYF
>TRBJ1-1|-|TRBV12-3/TRBV12-4|-
TGTGCCAGCACCCCGGGCTTCAACACTGAAGCTTTCTTT
CASTPGFNTEAFF
>TRBJ1-1|few|TRBV29-1|-
TGCAGCGTTGACGGGGTCAACACTGAAGCTTTCTTT
CSVDGVNTEAFF
>TRBJ2-2|once|TRBV30|TRBD2
TGTGCCTGGAGTTTGGGACTAGCGGGGAACACCGGGGAGCTGTTTTTT
CAWSLGLAGNTGELFF
>TRBJ1-5|-|TRBV6-5|-
TGTGCCAGCAGTTACAGGACAAGAAATCAGCCCCAGCATTTT
CASSYRTRNQPQHF
>TRBJ1-1|-|TRBV29-1|-
TGCAGCGGAGGGAACACTGAAGCTTTCTTT
CSGGNTEAFF
>TRBJ2-7|many|TRBV7-8|-
TGTGCCAGCAGCGACCACTACGAGCAGTACTTC
CASSDHYEQYF
>TRBJ2-5|few|TRBV18|-
TGTGCCAGCTCCCCCAAGGAGGAGACCCAGTACTTC
CASSPKEETQYF
>TRBJ1-5|few|TRBV19|-
TGTGCCAGTAGTATATGGGCCTCCTACAGCAATCAGCCCCAGCATTTT
CASSIWASYSNQPQHF
>TRBJ1-2|few|TRBV5-1|-
TGCGCCAGCAGCTTGTACGGGGGCTATGGCTACACCTTC
CASSLYGGYGYTF
>TRBJ2-3|-|TRBV11-2|-
TGTGCCAGCAGCTTATCGTGGCCAGATACGCAGTATTTT
CASSLSWPDTQYF
>TRBJ2-1|many|TRBV29-1|TRBD1
TGCAGCGTTCCCAAACTGACAGGGGCCGGTTACAATGAGCAGTTCTTC
CSVPKLTGAGYNEQFF
>TRBJ2-5|-|TRBV5-1|TRBD2
TGCGCCAGCAGTCGTAGCGGGGGAGAAGAGACCCAGTACTTC
CASSRSGGEETQYF